This T cell receptor (beta chain) was recorded in a study of T cell responses to AZD1222 COVID-19 vaccine. Remarks on this clone: Its antigen is undetermined.

Assay used: immunoSEQ multiplex PCR; TCRdb lists only in-frame clones, some missing. Counted here are around 100,000 clones, around 90% occurring once; the ten biggest clones make up about 1.5%. V was pared by 5 bases and J by 1 base, with 15 bases of the junction left unmatched. This CDR3 spans 19 amino acids. Germline-derived CDR1 and CDR2 are SGHTA and FQGNSA. Points from the study as a whole: Reportedly, close to half of spike-specific TCRs are directed against unmutated variant regions. Spike-specific TCR breadth and depth grew following two AZD1222 doses. Baseline serostatus was positive in only a handful of AZD1222 recipients.

V usage is TRBV7-2 and J usage is TRBJ1-5, with TRBD1 matching 9 bases. The sequencing here drew on peripheral blood, taken on day 0 of AZD1222 vaccination. The origin of this receptor is an adult in good health. CDR3 sequence (DNA): TGTGCCAGCAGCCACCGGGACAGGGCATTTAGGGCGAGCAATCAGCCCCAGCATTTT. It codes for CASSHRDRAFRASNQPQHF.